This T cell receptor beta chain was sequenced for a study of T cell repertoires in aging, cancer and after chemotherapy. The template was genomic DNA from peripheral blood, not RNA. This clonotype was detected only a few times. A mixed TRB-A/B primer pool amplified rearranged TRB by multiplex touch-down PCR. MiXCR, run by TCRdb on the multiplex PCR reads, gives a single entry per CDR3 protein. The table includes roughly 3,400 distinct CDR3 sequences, about 26% detected once. The material sequenced was blood. The receptor comes from a human donor with a solid tumor.

The CDR3 loop is CAWSTQRGIQPQHF. The CDR3 bases are TGTGCCTGGAGTACCCAACGGGGGATTCAGCCCCAGCATTTT. The rearrangement links TRBV30 to TRBJ1-5; D perhaps matches TRBD1 (5 bases). The V end was cut by 2 bases, the J end by 6 bases, with 14 bases between. Germline CDR1 and CDR2: GTSNPN and SVGIG (reference sequence). This CDR3 has 14 residues.